The clone carrying this T cell receptor (beta chain) was counted many times. Its antigen is unidentified. Using RNA transcripts as the source, TCR beta CDR3 regions were amplified. A first-round RT-PCR of the TCR CDR3 used the HTBI primer set. TCRdb reanalysed the multiplex PCR reads using MiXCR and keeps one entry per CDR3 protein. The sample contains around 300,000 distinct CDR3 sequences, 15% of which appear only once. This entry belongs to a study of T cells in Graves' hyperthyroidism and ophthalmopathy. The V gene end was trimmed by 3 bases and the J gene end by 10 bases; junction bases not matched to a gene: 16. The CDR3 is 17 residues long. CDR1 is MGHDK and CDR2 is SYGVNS in the germline V gene. Exclusion of a patient resulted from uncontrolled infection, other autoimmune disease, pregnancy or lactation. Findings and caveats of the study: Among thyroid clonotypes expanded above 0.001, most also appeared in blood. A model built on 13 V-J features separated ophthalmopathy from stable hyperthyroidism.

The chain combines TRBV25-1 with TRBJ2-1, with TRBD2 identical over 9 bases. The sequenced sample consisted of blood. The sequence derives from a woman aged 45-65 years with Graves' hyperthyroidism that later progressed to Graves' ophthalmopathy. The CDR3 spells CASSDDFRAGGGFEQFF. The DNA of the CDR3 is TGTGCCAGCAGTGACGACTTTAGAGCGGGAGGAGGTTTCGAGCAGTTCTTC.